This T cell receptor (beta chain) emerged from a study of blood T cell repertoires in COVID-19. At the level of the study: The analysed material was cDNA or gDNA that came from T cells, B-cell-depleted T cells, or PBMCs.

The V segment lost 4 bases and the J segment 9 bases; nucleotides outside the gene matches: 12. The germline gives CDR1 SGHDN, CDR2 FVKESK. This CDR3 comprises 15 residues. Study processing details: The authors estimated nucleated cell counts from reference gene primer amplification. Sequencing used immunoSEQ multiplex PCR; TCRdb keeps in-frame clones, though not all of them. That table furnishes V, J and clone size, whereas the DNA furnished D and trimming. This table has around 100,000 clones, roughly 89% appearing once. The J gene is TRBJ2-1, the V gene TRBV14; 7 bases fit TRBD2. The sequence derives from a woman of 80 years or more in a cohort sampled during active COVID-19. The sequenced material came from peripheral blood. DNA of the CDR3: TGTGCCAGCAGCCCGCGGGGTACTAGCGCCGGTGAGCAGTTCTTC. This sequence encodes CASSPRGTSAGEQFF. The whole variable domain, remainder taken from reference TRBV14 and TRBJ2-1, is EAGVTQFPSHSVIEKGQTVTLRCDPISGHDNLYWYRRVMGKEIKFLLHFVKESKQDESGMPNNRFLAERTGGTYSTLKVQPAELEDSGVYFCASSPRGTSAGEQFFGPGTRLTVL.